The T cell receptor beta chain under discussion was sequenced for a study of identical twins. Healthy Caucasians made up all donors. Study conclusions and caveats: With abundant cord blood beta clonotypes, insertions were fewer; memory repertoires showed no such pattern.

This clonotype has only a few counts. Its antigen is as yet unknown. From the 5' RACE reads, TCRdb called clonotypes with MiXCR, one entry per CDR3 protein. The sample holds approximately 890,000 distinct CDR3 sequences, over 9% seen once. These data also formed part of another study, on yellow fever vaccine responses in identical twins.

The sample was PBMCs. This TCR came from a woman in her late teens or twenties in good health.

CDR3 nucleotides: TGTGCCAGCAGCTCATGGGGGAGTGGCACAGATACGCAGTATTTT. This gives the protein CASSSWGSGTDTQYF. The chain carries TRBV6-2 or TRBV6-3 and TRBJ2-3; D may match TRBD1 or TRBD2 (5 bases each). V was cut by 6 bases and J by 1 base, with 14 bases left in between. The CDR3 contains 15 residues. CDR1 and CDR2 from the germline V gene are MNHEY and SVGEGT.